This entry concerns a single T cell receptor beta chain. Its matching antigen is unknown. These data belong to a study of cytomegalovirus exposure and HLA in healthy donors. Study results and limitations: According to the study, 180 or so TCR beta chains were cytomegalovirus-associated. The authors judged a highly shared variant cluster likely a sequencing artifact. Most of the TCR beta V segments (in an earlier analysis) were productive either about 87% or about 30% of the time.

The germline V gene encodes CDR1 WSHSY and CDR2 SAAADI. This CDR3 contains 16 residues. The J segment lost 0 bases and the V segment lost 5 bases, leaving 7 bases of the junction unmatched. When sampled, the donors appeared nominally healthy, though they likely had unrecorded immune exposures. A multiplex PCR was run with 60 Vbeta primers and 13 Jbeta primers. Some clones are missing from TCRdb's copy, which holds only in-frame ones; the method was immunoSEQ multiplex PCR. Altogether about 130,000 clones are present, approximately 79% being singletons, with the ten largest covering 3% to 4%. This sequence joins TRBV10-2 and TRBJ2-4; 7 nucleotides align to TRBD1. This clonotype was sampled from a man in his thirties or forties in good health and CMV-seronegative. Sequencing input: PBMCs. The CDR3: CASSYGTDVAKNIQYF. CDR3 DNA sequence: TGCGCCAGCAGTTACGGGACAGACGTAGCCAAAAACATTCAGTACTTC.